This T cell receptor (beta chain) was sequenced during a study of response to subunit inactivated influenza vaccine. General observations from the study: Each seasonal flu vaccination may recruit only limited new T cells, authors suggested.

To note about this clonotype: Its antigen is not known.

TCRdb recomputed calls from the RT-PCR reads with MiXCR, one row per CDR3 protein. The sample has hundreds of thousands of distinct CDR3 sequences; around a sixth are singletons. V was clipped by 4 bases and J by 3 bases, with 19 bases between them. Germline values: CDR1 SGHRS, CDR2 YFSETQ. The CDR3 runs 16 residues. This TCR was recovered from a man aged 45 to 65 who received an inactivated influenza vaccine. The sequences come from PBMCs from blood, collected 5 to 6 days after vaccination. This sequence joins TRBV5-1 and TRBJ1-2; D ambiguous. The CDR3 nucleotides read TGCGCCAGCAGCGACGGTTTAGGGAACGGGGACTATGGCTACACCTTC. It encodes CASSDGLGNGDYGYTF.